Sequencing of this TCR beta chain was carried out in a study of T cell responses to AZD1222 COVID-19 vaccine. Study-level points and caveats: Among the donors, most were white British and more were female, and clonal diversity was possibly underestimated. The study identified only six AZD1222 recipients as seropositive at baseline.

Looked up from germline, CDR1 is KGHDR and CDR2 is SFDVKD. The CDR3 contains 14 residues. V dropped 3 bases and J dropped 2 bases, with 8 bases sitting between them. In regard to this clone: Its specificity is unknown.

The protocol was immunoSEQ multiplex PCR, while the TCRdb copy is restricted to in-frame clones and leaves out a portion. The profile covers 75,000 to 90,000 clones, with roughly 88% appearing a single time and roughly 12% taken by the ten largest. This chain joins TRBV24-1 and TRBJ2-3; D possibly matches TRBD1 or TRBD2 (5 bases each). The source was peripheral blood, collected 28 days after the second AZD1222 dose. The sequence derives from an adult who received the AZD1222 COVID-19 vaccine. The CDR3 nucleotides are TGTGCCACCAGTGATGGGACCGACACAGATACGCAGTATTTT. Protein product: CATSDGTDTDTQYF.